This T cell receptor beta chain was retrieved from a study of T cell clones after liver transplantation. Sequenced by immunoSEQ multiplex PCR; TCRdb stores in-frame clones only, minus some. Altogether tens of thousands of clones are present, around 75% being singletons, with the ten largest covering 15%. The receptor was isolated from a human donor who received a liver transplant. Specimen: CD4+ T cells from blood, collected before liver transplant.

CDR3 sequence (DNA): TGCGCCTCGGGGTCAGGAGATACGCAGTATTTT. Its protein is CASGSGDTQYF. V is TRBV10-1 and J is TRBJ2-3; D is possibly TRBD2 (5 bases). V lost 11 bases, J lost 5 bases, and 11 bases lay in between. Germline V gives CDR1 WNHNN, CDR2 SYGVQD (reference sequence). There are 11 residues in the CDR3.